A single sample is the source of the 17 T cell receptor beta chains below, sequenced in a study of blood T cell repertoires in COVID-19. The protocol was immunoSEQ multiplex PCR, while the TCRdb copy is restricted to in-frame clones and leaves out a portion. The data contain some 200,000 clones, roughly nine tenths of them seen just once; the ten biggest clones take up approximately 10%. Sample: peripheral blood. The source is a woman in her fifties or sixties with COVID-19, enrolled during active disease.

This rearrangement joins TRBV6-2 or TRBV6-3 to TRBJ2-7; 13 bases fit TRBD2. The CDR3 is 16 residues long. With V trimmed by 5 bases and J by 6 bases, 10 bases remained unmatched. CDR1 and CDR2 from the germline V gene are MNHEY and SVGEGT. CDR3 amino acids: CASSLALAGGPGEQYF. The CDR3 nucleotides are TGTGCCAGCAGTCTCGCACTAGCGGGAGGGCCGGGCGAGCAGTACTTC.

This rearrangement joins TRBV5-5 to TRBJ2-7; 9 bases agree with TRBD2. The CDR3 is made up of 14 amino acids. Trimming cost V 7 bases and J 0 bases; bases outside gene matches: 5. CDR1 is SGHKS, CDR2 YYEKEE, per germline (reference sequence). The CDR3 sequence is CASGLAGSSYEQYF. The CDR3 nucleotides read TGTGCCAGCGGCCTAGCGGGAAGCTCCTACGAGCAGTACTTC.

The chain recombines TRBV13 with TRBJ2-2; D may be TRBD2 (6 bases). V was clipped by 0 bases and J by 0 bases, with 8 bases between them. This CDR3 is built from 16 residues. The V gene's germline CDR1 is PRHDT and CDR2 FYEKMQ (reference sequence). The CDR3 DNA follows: TGTGCCAGCAGCTTAGGTCTAGCGCCGAACACCGGGGAGCTGTTTTTT. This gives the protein CASSLGLAPNTGELFF.

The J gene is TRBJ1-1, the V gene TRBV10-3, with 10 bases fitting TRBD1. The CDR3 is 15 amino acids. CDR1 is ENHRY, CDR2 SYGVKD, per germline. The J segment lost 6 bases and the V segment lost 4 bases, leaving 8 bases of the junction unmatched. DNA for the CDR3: TGTGCCATCAGTGGAAGAGGGACAGGGGATGCTGAAGCTTTCTTT. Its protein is CAISGRGTGDAEAFF.

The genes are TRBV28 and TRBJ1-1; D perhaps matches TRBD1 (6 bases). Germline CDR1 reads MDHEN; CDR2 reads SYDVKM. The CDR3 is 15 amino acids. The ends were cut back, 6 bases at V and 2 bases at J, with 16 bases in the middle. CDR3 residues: CASRSTGRQNTEAFF. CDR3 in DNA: TGTGCCAGCAGGAGTACAGGGCGACAAAACACTGAAGCTTTCTTT.

The CDR3 loop is CAWSDLTGNEQFF. Written as DNA, the CDR3 is TGTGCCTGGAGTGATCTTACAGGAAATGAGCAGTTCTTC. The chain uses TRBV30 and TRBJ2-1, with D tentatively TRBD1 (5 bases). The CDR3 runs to 13 residues. CDR1 is GTSNPN and CDR2 is SVGIG in the germline V gene (reference sequence). Between the trimmed V and J ends, which lost 1 base and 7 bases, there was a span of 11 bases. The variable domain in full, completed from reference TRBV30 and TRBJ2-1, reads SQTIHQWPATLVQPVGSPLSLECTVEGTSNPNLYWYRQAAGRGLQLLFYSVGIGQISSEVPQNLSASRPQDRQFILSSKKLLLSDSGFYLCAWSDLTGNEQFFGPGTRLTVL.

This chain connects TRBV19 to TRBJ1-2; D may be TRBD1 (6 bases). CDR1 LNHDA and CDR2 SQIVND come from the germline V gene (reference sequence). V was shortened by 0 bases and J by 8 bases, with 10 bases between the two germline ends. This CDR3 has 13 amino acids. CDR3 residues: CASSIDAGDGYTF. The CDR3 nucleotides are TGTGCCAGTAGTATAGATGCAGGGGACGGCTACACCTTC.

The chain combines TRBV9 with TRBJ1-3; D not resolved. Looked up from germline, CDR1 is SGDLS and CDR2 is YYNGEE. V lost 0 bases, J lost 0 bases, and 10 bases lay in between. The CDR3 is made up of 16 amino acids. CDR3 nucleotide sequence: TGTGCCAGCAGCGTAGCGCCGCTGAGCTCTGGAAACACCATATATTTT. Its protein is CASSVAPLSSGNTIYF. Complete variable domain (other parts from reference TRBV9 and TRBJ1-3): DSGVTQTPKHLITATGQRVTLRCSPRSGDLSVYWYQQSLDQGLQFLIQYYNGEERAKGNILERFSAQQFPDLHSELNLSSLELGDSALYFCASSVAPLSSGNTIYFGEGSWLTVV.

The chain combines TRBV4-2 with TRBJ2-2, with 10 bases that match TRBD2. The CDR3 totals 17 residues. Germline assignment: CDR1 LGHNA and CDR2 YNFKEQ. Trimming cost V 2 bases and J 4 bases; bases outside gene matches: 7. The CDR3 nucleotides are TGTGCCAGCAGCCAACGCCCTAGCGGGAGTGGCACCGGGGAGCTGTTTTTT. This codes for CASSQRPSGSGTGELFF.

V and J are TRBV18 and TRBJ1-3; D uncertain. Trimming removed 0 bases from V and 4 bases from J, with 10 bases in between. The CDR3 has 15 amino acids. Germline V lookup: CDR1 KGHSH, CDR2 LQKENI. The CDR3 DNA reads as TGTGCCAGCTCACCACCGATGGGCCTAGGAAACACCATATATTTT. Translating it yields CASSPPMGLGNTIYF.

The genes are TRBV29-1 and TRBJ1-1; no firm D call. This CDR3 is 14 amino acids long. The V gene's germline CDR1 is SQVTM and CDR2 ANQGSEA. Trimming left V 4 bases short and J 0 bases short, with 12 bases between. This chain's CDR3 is CSVANRVLNTEAFF. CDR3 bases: TGCAGCGTTGCAAACAGAGTCTTGAACACTGAAGCTTTCTTT.

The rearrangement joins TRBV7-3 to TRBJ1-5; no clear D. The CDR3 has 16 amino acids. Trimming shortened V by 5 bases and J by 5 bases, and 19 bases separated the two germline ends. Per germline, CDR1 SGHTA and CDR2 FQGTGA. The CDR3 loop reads CASSKLSPNGDQPQHF. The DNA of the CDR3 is TGTGCCAGCAGCAAACTTTCTCCAAACGGGGATCAGCCCCAGCATTTT.

The CDR3 bases are TGTGCCAGCAGGCCGGTCCCCAACACCGGGGAGCTGTTTTTT. Translated, it gives CASRPVPNTGELFF. V and J are TRBV11-2 and TRBJ2-2, with no clear D. This CDR3 region has 14 residues. Germline V lookup: CDR1 SGHAT, CDR2 FQNNGV. The V end was cut by 6 bases, the J end by 2 bases, with 10 bases between. The full variable domain, with the rest looked up from reference TRBV11-2 and TRBJ2-2, is EAGVAQSPRYKIIEKRQSVAFWCNPISGHATLYWYQQILGQGPKLLIQFQNNGVVDDSQLPKDRFSAERLKGVDSTLKIQPAKLEDSAVYLCASRPVPNTGELFFGEGSRLTVL.

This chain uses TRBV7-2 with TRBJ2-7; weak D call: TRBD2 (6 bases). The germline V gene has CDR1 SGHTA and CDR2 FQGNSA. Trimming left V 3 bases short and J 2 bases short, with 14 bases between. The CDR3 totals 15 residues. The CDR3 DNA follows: TGTGCCAGCAGCTTTTTGGCTAGCGCTGCCTACGAGCAGTACTTC. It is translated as CASSFLASAAYEQYF.

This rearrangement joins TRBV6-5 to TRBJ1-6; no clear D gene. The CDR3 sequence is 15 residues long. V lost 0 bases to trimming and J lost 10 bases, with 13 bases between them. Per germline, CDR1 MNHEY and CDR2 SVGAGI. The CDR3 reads CASSYSIQENSPLHF. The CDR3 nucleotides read TGTGCCAGCAGTTACTCGATTCAGGAAAACTCACCCCTCCACTTT.

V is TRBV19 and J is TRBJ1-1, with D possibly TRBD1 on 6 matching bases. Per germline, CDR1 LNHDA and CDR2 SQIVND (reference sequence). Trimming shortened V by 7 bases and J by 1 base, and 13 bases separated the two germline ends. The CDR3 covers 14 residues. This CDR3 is CASIQKDRNTEAFF. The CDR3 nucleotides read TGTGCCAGTATCCAGAAGGACAGGAACACTGAAGCTTTCTTT.

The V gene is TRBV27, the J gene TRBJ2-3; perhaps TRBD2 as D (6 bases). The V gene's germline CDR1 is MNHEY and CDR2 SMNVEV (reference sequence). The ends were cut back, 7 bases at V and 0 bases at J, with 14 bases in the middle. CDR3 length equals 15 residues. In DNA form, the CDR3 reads TGTGCCAGCATGCAGCGGGCCCATAGCACAGATACGCAGTATTTT. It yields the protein CASMQRAHSTDTQYF.